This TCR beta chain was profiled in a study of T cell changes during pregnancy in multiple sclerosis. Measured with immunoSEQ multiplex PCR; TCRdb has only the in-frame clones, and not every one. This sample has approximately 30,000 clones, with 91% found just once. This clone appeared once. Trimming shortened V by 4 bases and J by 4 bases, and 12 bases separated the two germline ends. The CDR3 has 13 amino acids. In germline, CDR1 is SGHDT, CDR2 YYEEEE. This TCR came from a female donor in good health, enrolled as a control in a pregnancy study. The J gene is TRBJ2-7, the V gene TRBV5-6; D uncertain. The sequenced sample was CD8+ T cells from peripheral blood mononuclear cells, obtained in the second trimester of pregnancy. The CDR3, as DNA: TGTGCCAGCAGCCCTACCGACATATACGAGCAGTACTTC. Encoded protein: CASSPTDIYEQYF.